The source of this T cell receptor beta chain is a study of breast tumors, draining lymph nodes, adjacent tissues. Using its own MiXCR run on the multiplex PCR reads, TCRdb lists one record per CDR3 protein. The sample holds 15,000 or so distinct CDR3 sequences, 45% seen once. Sequenced sample: tumor-adjacent breast tissue. This clonotype was obtained from a female donor with breast cancer. Some clones in this sample may be carry-over from other donors' samples.

Here the CDR3 reads CSARDPVSGHYEQYF. CDR3 nucleotide sequence: TGCAGTGCTAGAGATCCCGTTAGCGGCCACTACGAGCAGTACTTC. V gene TRBV20-1 combines with J gene TRBJ2-7; D is possibly TRBD2 (6 bases). Germline-derived CDR1 and CDR2 are DFQATT and SNEGSKA (reference sequence). V was pared by 0 bases and J by 3 bases, with 15 bases between. The CDR3 length is 15 residues.